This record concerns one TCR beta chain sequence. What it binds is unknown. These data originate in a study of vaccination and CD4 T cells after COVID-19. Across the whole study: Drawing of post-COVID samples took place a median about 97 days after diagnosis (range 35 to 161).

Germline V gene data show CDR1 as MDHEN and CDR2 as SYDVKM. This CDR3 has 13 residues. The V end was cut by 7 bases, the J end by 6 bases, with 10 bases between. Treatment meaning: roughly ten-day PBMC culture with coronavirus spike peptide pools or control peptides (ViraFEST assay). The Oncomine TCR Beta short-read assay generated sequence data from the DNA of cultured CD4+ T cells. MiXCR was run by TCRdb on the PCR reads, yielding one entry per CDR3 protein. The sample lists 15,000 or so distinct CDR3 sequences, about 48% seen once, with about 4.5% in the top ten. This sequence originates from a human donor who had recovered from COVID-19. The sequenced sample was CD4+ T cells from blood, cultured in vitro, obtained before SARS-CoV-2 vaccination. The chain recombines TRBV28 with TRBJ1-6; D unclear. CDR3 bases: TGTGCCAGCAAAGCCGGCATTAATTCACCCCTCCACTTT. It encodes CASKAGINSPLHF.